Listed below are T cell receptor beta chains from one sample, sequenced in a study of human T cells and chemical hapten exposure. TCRdb re-called the RACE reads with MiXCR, one entry per CDR3 protein. The sample records more than 110,000 distinct CDR3 sequences, about 12% being singletons. The material was whole blood, obtained in connection with sensitization to the hapten diphenylcyclopropenone (DPC). Every receptor here comes from a woman in her 50s with alopecia areata. Some clones in this sample may be carry-over from other donors' samples. The CDR3 runs from the conserved cysteine through the conserved F or W. A D gene is named only where the DNA matches it firmly. Part of the rows lack a size; the others show once, few, many or a class for expanded clones.

-,-,TRBJ2-2,TRBV3-1,TGTGCCAGCGGAACCAGGGGTTACACCGGGGAGCTGTTTTTT,CASGTRGYTGELFF
TRBD2,few,TRBJ2-3,TRBV9,TGTGCCAGCAGCGTAGTGGCCCTAGCGGGAGAATCGTCTAGCACAGATACGCAGTATTTT,CASSVVALAGESSSTDTQYF
-,-,TRBJ2-7,TRBV6-2/TRBV6-3,TGTGCCAGCAGGCAGACCCCCCTCTACGAGCAGTACTTC,CASRQTPLYEQYF
TRBD1,-,TRBJ2-2,TRBV6-1,TGTGCCAGCAGTGGAGACAGGGCCGCGAACACCGGGGAGCTGTTTTTT,CASSGDRAANTGELFF
TRBD1,few,TRBJ2-5,TRBV7-8,TGTGCCAGCAGCCTTGAGAGGGGGCGGCAAGAGACCCAGTACTTC,CASSLERGRQETQYF
-,-,TRBJ2-7,TRBV5-1,TGCGCCAGCTCCCCGGGAGCCGCCTCCAACTACGAGCAGTACTTC,CASSPGAASNYEQYF
-,-,TRBJ2-7,TRBV29-1,TGCAGCGTTGTCGTTGGGAACTACGAGCAGTACTTC,CSVVVGNYEQYF
TRBD1,few,TRBJ2-2,TRBV6-5,TGTGCCAGCACTCACAGGGACAGGGGCGGAGGGGAGCTGTTTTTT,CASTHRDRGGGELFF
-,many,TRBJ2-2,TRBV11-2,TGTGCCAGCAGCTTCGACAATACGAACACCGGGGAGCTGTTTTTT,CASSFDNTNTGELFF
TRBD2,-,TRBJ2-2,TRBV9,TGTGCCAGCTCTCTAGCGGGAGAGGTCGACGGGGAGCTGTTTTTT,CASSLAGEVDGELFF
-,few,TRBJ2-1,TRBV5-1,TGCGCCAGCAGATCTAGAGCCCCCAATCTGGATGAGCAGTTCTTC,CASRSRAPNLDEQFF
TRBD2,many,TRBJ2-7,TRBV6-6,TGTGCCAGCAGTTCGGGACTAGCGGGAGGGCCTTGGTCTCCCTACGAGCAGTACTTC,CASSSGLAGGPWSPYEQYF
-,few,TRBJ1-5,TRBV28,TGTGCCAGCAGTTTAAGACCGAGCAATCAGCCCCAGCATTTT,CASSLRPSNQPQHF
TRBD2,many,TRBJ2-3,TRBV5-1,TGCGCCAGCAGCTTGCGGGCGGGAGGTCAATCAGATACGCAGTATTTT,CASSLRAGGQSDTQYF
-,few,TRBJ2-1,TRBV7-7,TGTGCTAGCAGCTTAGGACTCCCTGGTGAGCAGTTCTTC,CASSLGLPGEQFF
-,once,TRBJ2-7,TRBV7-9,TGTGCCAGCAGCGCGGGACGGATCTCCTACGAGCAGTACTTC,CASSAGRISYEQYF
-,few,TRBJ2-1,TRBV7-2,TGTGCCAGCAGCCCGGCGCGGGGAGGTCACGTGGAGCAGTTCTTC,CASSPARGGHVEQFF
TRBD1,few,TRBJ1-1,TRBV29-1,TGCAGCGTCGTGACAGGGTGGACTGAAGCTTTCTTT,CSVVTGWTEAFF
-,many,TRBJ2-5,TRBV7-7,TGTGCTAGCAGCTTCGGACAGAGCCAAGAGACCCAGTACTTC,CASSFGQSQETQYF
-,few,TRBJ1-1,TRBV6-5,TGTGCCAGCAGTTACGGACAGATGAACACTGAAGCTTTCTTT,CASSYGQMNTEAFF
-,-,TRBJ1-1,TRBV29-1,TGCAGCGTTGAATGGGGACGTAATGAAGCTTTCTTT,CSVEWGRNEAFF
TRBD1,-,TRBJ2-2,TRBV6-5,TGTGCCAGCAGACAGGGGTTAAACACCGGGGAGCTGTTTTTT,CASRQGLNTGELFF
TRBD2,few,TRBJ2-7,TRBV6-2/TRBV6-3,TGTGCCAGCGGCCGCGGGACTAGCGAACGGTACGAGCAGTACTTC,CASGRGTSERYEQYF
TRBD2,few,TRBJ2-1,TRBV11-3,TGTGCCAGCAGCTCCGGACTAGCGGGAGGTTACAATGAGCAGTTCTTC,CASSSGLAGGYNEQFF
TRBD1,few,TRBJ1-1,TRBV28,TGTGCCAGCAGTCTCCGGGACAGGGTTAACACTGAAGCTTTCTTT,CASSLRDRVNTEAFF
TRBD1,-,TRBJ2-7,TRBV20-1,TGCAGTGCGCCCACCGGGACAGGCACCTACGAGCAGTACTTC,CSAPTGTGTYEQYF
TRBD2,few,TRBJ2-2,TRBV5-1,TGCGCCAGCAGCTCCGGGACTAGGGACACCGGGGAGCTGTTTTTT,CASSSGTRDTGELFF
TRBD2,many,TRBJ2-7,TRBV7-3,TGTGCCAGCAGCTTACTAGCGGAGAGCTCCTACGAGCAGTACTTC,CASSLLAESSYEQYF
TRBD2,-,TRBJ2-5,TRBV29-1,TGCAGCGTCCGCCGGGCTAGCGGGACGGAGACCCAGTACTTC,CSVRRASGTETQYF
-,-,TRBJ2-1,TRBV4-1,TGCGCCAGCAGCGTCCGTCGGGACACGGCTTTTCCGGCGCAGTTCTTC,CASSVRRDTAFPAQFF
-,few,TRBJ1-2,TRBV4-3,TGCGCCAGCAGCCCCTCCGGGACTAACTATGGCTACACCTTC,CASSPSGTNYGYTF
-,few,TRBJ2-4,TRBV27,TGTGCCAGCAGCCCCGTGAGGCTAGCCAAAAACATTCAGTACTTC,CASSPVRLAKNIQYF